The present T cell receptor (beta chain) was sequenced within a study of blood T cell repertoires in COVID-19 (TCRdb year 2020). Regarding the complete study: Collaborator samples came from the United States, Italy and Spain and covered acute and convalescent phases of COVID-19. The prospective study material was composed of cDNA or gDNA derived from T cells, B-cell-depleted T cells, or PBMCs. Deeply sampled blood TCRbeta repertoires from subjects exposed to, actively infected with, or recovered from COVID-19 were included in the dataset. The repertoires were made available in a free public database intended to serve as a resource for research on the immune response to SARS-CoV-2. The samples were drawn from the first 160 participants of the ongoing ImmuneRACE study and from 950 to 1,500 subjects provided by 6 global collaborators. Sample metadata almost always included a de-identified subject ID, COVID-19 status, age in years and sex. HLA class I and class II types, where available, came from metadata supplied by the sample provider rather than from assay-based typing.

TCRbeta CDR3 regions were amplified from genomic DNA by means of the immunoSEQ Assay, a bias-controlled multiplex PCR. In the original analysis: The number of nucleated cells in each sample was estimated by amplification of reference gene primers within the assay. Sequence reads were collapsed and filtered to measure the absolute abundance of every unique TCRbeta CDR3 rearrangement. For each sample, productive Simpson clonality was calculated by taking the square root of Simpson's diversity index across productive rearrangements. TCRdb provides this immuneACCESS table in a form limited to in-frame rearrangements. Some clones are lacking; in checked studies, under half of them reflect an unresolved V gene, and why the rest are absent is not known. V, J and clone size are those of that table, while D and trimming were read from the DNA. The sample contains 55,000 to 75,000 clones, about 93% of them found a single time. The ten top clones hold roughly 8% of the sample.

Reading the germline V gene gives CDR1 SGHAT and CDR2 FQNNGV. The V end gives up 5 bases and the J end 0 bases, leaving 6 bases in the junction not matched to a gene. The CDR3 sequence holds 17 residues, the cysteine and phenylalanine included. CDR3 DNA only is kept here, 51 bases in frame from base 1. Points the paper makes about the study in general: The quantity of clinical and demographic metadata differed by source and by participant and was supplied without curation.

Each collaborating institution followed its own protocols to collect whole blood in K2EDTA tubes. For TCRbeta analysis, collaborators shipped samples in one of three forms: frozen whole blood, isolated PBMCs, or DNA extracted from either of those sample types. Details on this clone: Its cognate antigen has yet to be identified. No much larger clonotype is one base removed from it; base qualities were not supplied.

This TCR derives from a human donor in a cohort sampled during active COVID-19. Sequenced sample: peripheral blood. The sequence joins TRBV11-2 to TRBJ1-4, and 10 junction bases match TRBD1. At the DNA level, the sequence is TGTGCCAGCAGCAGGGACAGGGGTCCCGCAACTAATGAAAAACTGTTTTTT. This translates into CASSRDRGPATNEKLFF.